This TCR beta chain was obtained from a study of T cells in Graves' hyperthyroidism and ophthalmopathy. General study results and limits: The blood repertoire included most of the expanded thyroid clonotypes above 0.001.

This clonotype turned up a few times. Its antigen is undetermined. Amplification of TCR beta CDR3 regions was performed using RNA transcripts as template. The TCR CDR3 was amplified in a first-round RT-PCR using the HTBI primer set. MiXCR, applied by TCRdb to the multiplex PCR reads, yields one record per CDR3 protein. Of hundreds of thousands of distinct CDR3 sequences listed, roughly a third were seen once; the top ten hold around a third. Trimming left V 0 bases short and J 6 bases short, with 10 bases between. This CDR3 has 13 residues. Germline loops: CDR1 SGHRS, CDR2 YFSETQ. This chain links TRBV5-1 with TRBJ2-7, with unresolved D. The sequencing sample was made of blood. This receptor was taken from a middle-aged woman with Graves' hyperthyroidism. The CDR3 region is CASSLEARGEQYF. The CDR3 bases are TGCGCCAGCAGCTTGGAAGCCCGCGGCGAGCAGTACTTC. Supplemented by reference TRBV5-1 and TRBJ2-7, the full variable domain reads KAGVTQTPRYLIKTRGQQVTLSCSPISGHRSVSWYQQTPGQGLQFLFEYFSETQRNKGNFPGRFSGRQFSNSRSEMNVSTLELGDSALYLCASSLEARGEQYFGPGTRLTVT.